This T cell receptor (beta chain) was retrieved from a study of T-cell memory formation after mild COVID-19. Study outcomes and limitations: Several responding clones turned up in pre-infection memory, indicating that cross-reactive memory may have taken part. Among CD4+ contracting clones, most were CM and EM, and CD8+ ones EMRA.

Remarks on this clonotype: Its antigen is not known.

With 5 bases clipped from V and 6 bases from J, the junction kept 16 bases outside the gene matches. Germline V gene lookup returns CDR1 LNHDA and CDR2 SQIVND (reference sequence). This CDR3 has 16 residues. A 5'RACE reaction primed in the constant segment made cDNA libraries of TCR alpha and TCR beta, and these carried sample barcodes and UMIs. TCRdb re-called the 5' RACE reads with MiXCR, one entry per CDR3 protein. The sample lists roughly 580,000 distinct CDR3 sequences, over 15% seen once, with around 12% in the top ten. This sequence was found in an adult woman who had mild COVID-19 (a few samples of this study predate the infection). Cell type and time point are not known. This chain connects TRBV19 to TRBJ2-7, with 7 positions matching TRBD1. The sequenced sample consisted of PBMCs or a T cell subset sorted from them (not recorded which). In DNA, the CDR3 is TGTGCCAGTAGTCTTACCGGGACAGCGTTATCTGGCGAGCAGTACTTC. As protein: CASSLTGTALSGEQYF.